The clone carrying this TCR beta chain was seen only once. The Seattle patients, enrolled during active infection, were followed longitudinally. This record belongs to a study of blood T cell repertoires in COVID-19. Across the study: Specimens from acute and convalescent COVID-19 originated in the United States, Italy and Spain. The analysed material was cDNA or gDNA that came from T cells, B-cell-depleted T cells, or PBMCs.

Original data processing: Nucleated cell number was recorded as an estimate derived from reference gene primer amplification. The data were produced by immunoSEQ multiplex PCR, yet TCRdb's version contains in-frame clones alone and is incomplete. The V and J calls and the clone size are those of that table, but D and trimming were determined from the DNA. The repertoire consists of roughly 380,000 clones, with approximately 89% occurring once and the leading ten covering 3.9%. This CDR3 comprises 12 residues. V was pared by 6 bases and J by 10 bases, with 6 bases of the junction left unmatched. The rearrangement uses TRBV12-3 or TRBV12-4 and TRBJ1-1; 9 bases agree with TRBD1. The sequence was collected from a woman aged 60-70 years with COVID-19, enrolled during active disease. The source material was peripheral blood. CDR3 residues: CASSPDRGVAFF. CDR3 bases: TGTGCCAGCAGCCCGGACAGGGGCGTAGCTTTCTTT.